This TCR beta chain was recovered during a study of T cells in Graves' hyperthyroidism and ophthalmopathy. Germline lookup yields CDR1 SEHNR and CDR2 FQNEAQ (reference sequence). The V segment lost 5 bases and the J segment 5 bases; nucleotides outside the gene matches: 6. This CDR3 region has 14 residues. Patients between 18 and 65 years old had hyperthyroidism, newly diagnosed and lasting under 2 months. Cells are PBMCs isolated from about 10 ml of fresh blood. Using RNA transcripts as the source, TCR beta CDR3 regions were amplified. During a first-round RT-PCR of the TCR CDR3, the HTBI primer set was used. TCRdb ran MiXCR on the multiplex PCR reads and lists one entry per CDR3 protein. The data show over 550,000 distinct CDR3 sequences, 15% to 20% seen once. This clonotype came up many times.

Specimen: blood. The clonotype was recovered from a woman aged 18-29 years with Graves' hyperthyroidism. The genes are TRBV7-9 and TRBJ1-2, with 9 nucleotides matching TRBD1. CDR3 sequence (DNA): TGTGCCAGCAGCCGAACAGGGACAGGGTATGGCTACACCTTC. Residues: CASSRTGTGYGYTF. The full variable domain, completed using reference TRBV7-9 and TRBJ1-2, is DTGVSQNPRHKITKRGQNVTFRCDPISEHNRLYWYRQTLGQGPEFLTYFQNEAQLEKSRLLSDRFSAERPKGSFSTLEIQRTEQGDSAMYLCASSRTGTGYGYTFGSGTRLTVV.